The entry below describes one TCR beta chain. This clone is a singleton in its sample. What this receptor recognizes is not known. No base-level quality is on record; no much larger clone is a single base apart. The entry originates in a study of a mutant IDH1 vaccine in newly diagnosed glioma (TCRdb year 2021). In the study overall: Vaccination began 4-6 weeks after radiotherapy alone, or alongside temozolomide cycles in the chemotherapy-containing groups. Of the 32 patients who were treated, 62.5% were male and about 40% were female, and the mean age was about 40 years. Prior to enrollment, standard therapy consisting of radiotherapy alone, temozolomide alone, or radiochemotherapy with temozolomide had been administered to patients, with the combination being received by most patients. The week-35 safety follow-up was designated visit V12, and the week-47 end of study was designated visit V13. Peripheral blood was drawn at six visits: V03 (baseline), V05, V07, V10, V12 and V13. Longitudinal TCRB deep sequencing was performed for 25 to 30 treated patients wherever samples were available for exploratory analyses. Broader findings and caveats from the paper: Availability determined which PBMC samples were chosen for TCRB deep sequencing. The authors noted that analyses of patient blood samples could not be reproduced because of sample limitations. No apparent relationship was observed between pseudoprogression and alterations in the top peripheral T cell clonotypes detected by TCRB sequencing. Across multiple MHC alleles, vaccine-induced immune responses were seen in around 93% of patients.

The germline ends are 9 bases apart after V is trimmed by 0 bases and J by 4 bases. The CDR3 spans 15 residues, from the cysteine through the phenylalanine. Left in the record is the CDR3 DNA by itself, 45 bases read in frame from the first base. Via the germline V gene (reference sequence), CDR1 is SEHNR and CDR2 FQNEAQ. The time point label corresponds to: week 35, safety follow-up. A 20-mer mutant IDH1 peptide at 300 micrograms in Montanide made up each vaccine dose, which was injected subcutaneously together with topical imiquimod. Eight vaccinations were administered to patients in weeks 1, 3, 5, 7, 11, 15, 19 and 23, corresponding to visits V03 through V10. Newly diagnosed WHO grade 3 or 4 IDH1-mutant astrocytomas showing loss of nuclear ATRX were present in the donors. The samples were drawn from NOA16, a multicentre, single-arm, open-label phase I trial in Germany that tested a mutant IDH1 peptide vaccine in humans for the first time. The DNeasy Blood and Tissue Kit was used to extract genomic DNA from EDTA blood for TCRB sequencing.

The library was generated by the immunoSEQ multiplex PCR assay. Following the manufacturer's protocol, the hsTCRB Kit was used to amplify rearranged TCR beta chain sequences. TCRB libraries were sequenced on an Illumina MiSeq. The original methods were these. The proprietary platform of the kit vendor was used for demultiplexing, trimming and gene mapping. TCRdb took over this immuneACCESS table, retaining in-frame rearrangements with V and J assigned. Such tables are incomplete; in checked studies, under half of the missing clones stem from an unresolved V gene, and the remainder is unexplained. Clone size and the V and J calls come from that table; the DNA yielded D and trimming. For this sample there are 45,000 or so clones; 80% to 85% appear just once. Jointly, the top ten make up around 4.5% of the sample.

This specimen consisted of PBMCs, obtained from a glioma patient whose treatment included an IDH1 peptide vaccine. The sequence derives from a woman aged 40 to 55 with glioma. Some clones in this sample may be carry-over from other donors' samples. The chain is encoded by TRBV7-9 joined to TRBJ2-2; too little of a D gene remains to name it. The CDR3 amino acid sequence is: CASSLAGRFTGELFF. At the DNA level, the sequence is TGTGCCAGCAGCTTAGCGGGAAGATTCACCGGGGAGCTGTTTTTT.